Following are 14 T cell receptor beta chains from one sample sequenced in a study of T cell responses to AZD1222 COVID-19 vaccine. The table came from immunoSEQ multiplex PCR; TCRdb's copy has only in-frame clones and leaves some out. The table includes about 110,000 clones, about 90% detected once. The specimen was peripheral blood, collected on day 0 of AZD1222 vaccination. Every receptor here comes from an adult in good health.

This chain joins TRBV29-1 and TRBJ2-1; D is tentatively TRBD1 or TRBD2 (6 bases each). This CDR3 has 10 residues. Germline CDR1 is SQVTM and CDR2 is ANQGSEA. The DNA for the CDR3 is TGCAGTGGAGGGGGGAATGAGCAGTTCTTC. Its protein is CSGGGNEQFF.

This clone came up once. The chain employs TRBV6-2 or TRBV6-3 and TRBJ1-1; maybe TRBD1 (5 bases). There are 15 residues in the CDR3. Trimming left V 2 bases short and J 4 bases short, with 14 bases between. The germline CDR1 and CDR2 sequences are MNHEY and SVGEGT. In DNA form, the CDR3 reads TGTGCCAGCAGTTACACTTTAGCGGGGGGCACTGAAGCTTTCTTT. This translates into CASSYTLAGGTEAFF.

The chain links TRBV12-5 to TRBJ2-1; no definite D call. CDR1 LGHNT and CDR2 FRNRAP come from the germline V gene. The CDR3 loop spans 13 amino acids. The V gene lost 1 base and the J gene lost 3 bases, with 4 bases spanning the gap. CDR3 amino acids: CASGLEYYNEQFF. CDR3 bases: TGTGCTAGTGGTTTGGAGTACTACAATGAGCAGTTCTTC.

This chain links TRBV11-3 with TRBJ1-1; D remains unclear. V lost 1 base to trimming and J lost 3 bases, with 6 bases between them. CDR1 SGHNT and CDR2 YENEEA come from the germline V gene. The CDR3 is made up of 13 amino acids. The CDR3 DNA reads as TGTGCCAGCAGCTTAGTAGTGGACACTGAAGCTTTCTTT. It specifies CASSLVVDTEAFF.

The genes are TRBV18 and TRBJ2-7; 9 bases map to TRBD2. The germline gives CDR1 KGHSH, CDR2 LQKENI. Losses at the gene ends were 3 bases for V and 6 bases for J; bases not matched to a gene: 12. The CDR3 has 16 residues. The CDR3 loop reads CASSPTAVAGAGEQYF. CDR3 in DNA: TGTGCCAGCTCACCCACCGCGGTAGCGGGAGCGGGCGAGCAGTACTTC.

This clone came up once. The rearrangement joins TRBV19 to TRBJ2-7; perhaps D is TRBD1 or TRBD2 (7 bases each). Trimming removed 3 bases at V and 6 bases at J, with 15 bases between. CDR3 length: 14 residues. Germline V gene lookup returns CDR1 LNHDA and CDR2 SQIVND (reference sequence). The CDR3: CASSIDREGSEQYF. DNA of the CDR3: TGTGCCAGTAGTATTGACAGGGAGGGGTCCGAGCAGTACTTC.

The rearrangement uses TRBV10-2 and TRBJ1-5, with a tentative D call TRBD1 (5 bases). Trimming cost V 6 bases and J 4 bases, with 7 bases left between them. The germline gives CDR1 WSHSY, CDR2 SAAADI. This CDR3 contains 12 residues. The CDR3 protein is CASRTENQPQHF. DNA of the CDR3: TGCGCCAGCAGGACAGAAAATCAGCCCCAGCATTTT.

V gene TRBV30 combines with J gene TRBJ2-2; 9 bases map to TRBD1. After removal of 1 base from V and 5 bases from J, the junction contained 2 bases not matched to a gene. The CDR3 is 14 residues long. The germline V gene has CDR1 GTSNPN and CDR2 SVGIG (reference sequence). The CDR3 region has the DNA TGTGCCTGGAGTGACAGGGGGCGGACCGGGGAGCTGTTTTTT. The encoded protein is CAWSDRGRTGELFF.

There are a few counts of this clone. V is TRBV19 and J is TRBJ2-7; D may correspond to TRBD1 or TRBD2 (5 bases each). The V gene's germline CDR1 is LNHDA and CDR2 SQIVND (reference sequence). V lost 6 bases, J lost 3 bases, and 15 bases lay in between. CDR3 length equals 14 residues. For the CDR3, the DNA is TGTGCCAGTAGCCCTGGGACGGCTGACTACGAGCAGTACTTC. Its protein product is CASSPGTADYEQYF. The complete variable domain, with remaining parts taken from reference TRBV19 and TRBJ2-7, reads DGGITQSPKYLFRKEGQNVTLSCEQNLNHDAMYWYRQDPGQGLRLIYYSQIVNDFQKGDIAEGYSVSREKKESFPLTVTSAQKNPTAFYLCASSPGTADYEQYFGPGTRLTVT.

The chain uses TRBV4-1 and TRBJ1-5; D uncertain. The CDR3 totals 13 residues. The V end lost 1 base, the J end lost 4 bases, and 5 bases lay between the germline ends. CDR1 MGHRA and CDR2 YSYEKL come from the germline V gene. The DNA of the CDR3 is TGCGCCAGCAGCCAAGTCGGAAATCAGCCCCAGCATTTT. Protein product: CASSQVGNQPQHF.

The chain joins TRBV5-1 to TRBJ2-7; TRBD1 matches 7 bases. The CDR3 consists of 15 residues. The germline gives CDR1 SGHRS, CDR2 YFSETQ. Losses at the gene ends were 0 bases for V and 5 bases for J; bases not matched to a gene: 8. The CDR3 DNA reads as TGCGCCAGCAGCTTGGAAGGGGGCGCATTCAACGAGCAGTACTTC. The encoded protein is CASSLEGGAFNEQYF.

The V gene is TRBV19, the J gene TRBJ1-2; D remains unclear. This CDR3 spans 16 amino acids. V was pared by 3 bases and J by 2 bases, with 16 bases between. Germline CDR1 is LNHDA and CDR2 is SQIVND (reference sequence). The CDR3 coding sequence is TGTGCCAGTAGTATCGTCCCCAACGACCGGAACTATGGCTACACCTTC. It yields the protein CASSIVPNDRNYGYTF.

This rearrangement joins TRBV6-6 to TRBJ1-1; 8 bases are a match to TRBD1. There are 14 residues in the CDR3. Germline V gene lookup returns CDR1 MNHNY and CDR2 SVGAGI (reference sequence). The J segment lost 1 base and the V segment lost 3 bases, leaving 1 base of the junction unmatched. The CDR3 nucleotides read TGTGCCAGCAGTTATGACAGGGGGAACACTGAAGCTTTCTTT. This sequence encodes CASSYDRGNTEAFF.

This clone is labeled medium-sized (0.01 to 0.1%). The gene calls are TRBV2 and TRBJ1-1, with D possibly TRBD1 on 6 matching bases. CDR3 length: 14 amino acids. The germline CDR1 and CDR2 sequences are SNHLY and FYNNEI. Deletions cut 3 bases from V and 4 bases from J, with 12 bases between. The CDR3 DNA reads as TGTGCCAGCAGTGACTCCACAGGGCTCACTGAAGCTTTCTTT. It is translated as CASSDSTGLTEAFF. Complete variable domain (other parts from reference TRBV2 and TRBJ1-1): EPEVTQTPSHQVTQMGQEVILRCVPISNHLYFYWYRQILGQKVEFLVSFYNNEISEKSEIFDDQFSVERPDGSNFTLKIRSTKLEDSAMYFCASSDSTGLTEAFFGQGTRLTVV.